Listed here are 22 T cell receptor beta chains from one sample, sequenced in a study of T-cell memory formation after mild COVID-19. TCRdb processed the 5' RACE reads anew with MiXCR; each CDR3 protein has one entry. The sample lists approximately 260,000 distinct CDR3 sequences; about 20% were seen once. Sequenced material: PBMCs or a T cell subset sorted from them (not recorded which). The receptors shown here come from a man between 18 and 29 years old who had mild COVID-19 (a few samples of this study predate the infection). Cell type and time point are not known.

This clonotype has only a few counts. The chain joins TRBV7-8 to TRBJ1-6, with no clear D. Trimming removed 5 bases at V and 6 bases at J, with 11 bases between. This CDR3 is built from 14 residues. Germline-derived CDR1 and CDR2 are SGHVS and FQNEAQ. CDR3 coding DNA: TGTGCCAGCAGCCGGGTGGGGTTTAATTCACCCCTCCACTTT. Protein: CASSRVGFNSPLHF.

This clonotype showed up just a few times. The rearrangement uses TRBV19 and TRBJ2-1; D is ambiguous. V was trimmed by 4 bases and J by 9 bases, leaving 16 bases between them. CDR1 is LNHDA, CDR2 SQIVND, per germline (reference sequence). The CDR3 sequence is 14 residues long. Here the CDR3 reads CASSTRAGEVEQFF. Written as DNA, the CDR3 is TGTGCCAGTAGTACCCGGGCCGGAGAGGTTGAGCAGTTCTTC.

V is TRBV21-1 and J is TRBJ2-2; the table's D call of TRBD2 was not tested on the DNA. TRBV21-1 is a known pseudogene. The CDR3 is 17 amino acids. CDR3 loop: CASSKDGSASSTGELFF. CDR3 in DNA: TGTGCCAGCAGCAAAGATGGTAGCGCGTCTAGCACCGGGGAGCTGTTTTTT.

The rearrangement joins TRBV5-8 to TRBJ1-2; no firm D call. Between the trimmed V and J ends, which lost 3 bases and 4 bases, there was a span of 13 bases. This CDR3 contains 14 residues. The germline V gene has CDR1 SGHTS and CDR2 YDEGEE. The CDR3 coding sequence is TGTGCCAGCAGCTATACTGACACCGTCTATGGCTACACCTTC. This sequence encodes CASSYTDTVYGYTF.

The V gene is TRBV5-1, the J gene TRBJ2-3; D call uncertain. V gave up 4 bases and J gave up 6 bases, with 12 bases separating them. In germline, CDR1 is SGHRS, CDR2 YFSETQ. CDR3 length: 13 residues. The DNA of the CDR3 is TGCGCCAGCAGCCCCGTCCCGGCGGATACGCAGTATTTT. Protein sequence: CASSPVPADTQYF. Full variable domain (outside the CDR3, taken from reference TRBV5-1 and TRBJ2-3): KAGVTQTPRYLIKTRGQQVTLSCSPISGHRSVSWYQQTPGQGLQFLFEYFSETQRNKGNFPGRFSGRQFSNSRSEMNVSTLELGDSALYLCASSPVPADTQYFGPGTRLTVL.

The V gene is TRBV25-1, the J gene TRBJ2-3; 7 bases align to TRBD2. J lost 1 base, V lost 2 bases, and 6 bases had no gene match. Germline lookup yields CDR1 MGHDK and CDR2 SYGVNS. The CDR3 contains 16 residues. The CDR3 coding sequence is TGTGCCAGCAGTGAAGCCCAGCGGGGAGGCACAGATACGCAGTATTTT. This gives the protein CASSEAQRGGTDTQYF.

The chain carries TRBV2 and TRBJ2-7, with D possibly matching TRBD2 (5 bases). The CDR3 covers 12 residues. V shed 10 bases and J shed 2 bases, with 12 bases lying between them. The germline CDR1 and CDR2 sequences are SNHLY and FYNNEI. CDR3: CANQDLTYEQYF. The DNA for the CDR3 is TGTGCCAACCAGGACTTGACCTACGAGCAGTACTTC. The variable domain in full, with the rest retrieved from reference TRBV2 and TRBJ2-7, is EPEVTQTPSHQVTQMGQEVILRCVPISNHLYFYWYRQILGQKVEFLVSFYNNEISEKSEIFDDQFSVERPDGSNFTLKIRSTKLEDSAMYFCANQDLTYEQYFGPGTRLTVT.

The V gene is TRBV12-3 or TRBV12-4, the J gene TRBJ2-2; TRBD1 matches 7 bases. J gave up 0 bases and V 6 bases, and 10 bases lay outside the gene matches. The CDR3 spans 17 residues. The CDR3 loop reads CASSNSVQGSNTGELFF. The CDR3 DNA reads TGTGCCAGCAGCAACTCCGTACAGGGGTCGAACACCGGGGAGCTGTTTTTT.

CDR3 loop: CASRPPGQSYGYTF. Here the CDR3 DNA reads TGCGCCAGCAGACCACCGGGACAGAGCTATGGCTACACCTTC. The chain uses TRBV4-1 and TRBJ1-2; the match to TRBD1 covers 7 bases. The J segment lost 4 bases and the V segment lost 6 bases, leaving 8 bases of the junction unmatched. This CDR3 is built from 14 residues. CDR1 is MGHRA and CDR2 is YSYEKL in the germline V gene.

A few counts support this clonotype. The chain is built from TRBV2 and TRBJ2-2, with D perhaps given as TRBD1 or TRBD2 (5 bases each). With 7 bases removed from V and 5 bases from J, the gap between germline ends came to 17 bases. The germline V gene encodes CDR1 SNHLY and CDR2 FYNNEI. The CDR3 totals 15 residues. This CDR3 reads CASTEGRVVTGELFF. The CDR3 DNA reads TGTGCCAGCACCGAGGGCAGGGTGGTAACCGGGGAGCTGTTTTTT.

This rearrangement joins TRBV15 to TRBJ2-1; tentative D call: TRBD2 (5 bases). Germline loops: CDR1 LNHNV, CDR2 YYDKDF (reference sequence). The CDR3 spans 13 residues. Trimming shortened V by 3 bases and J by 11 bases, and 14 bases separated the two germline ends. The CDR3, as DNA: TGTGCCACCAGCAGCGCGGGTGGCGGACAGCAGTTCTTC. The encoded protein is CATSSAGGGQQFF.

V usage is TRBV4-2 and J usage is TRBJ2-2; D gene ambiguous. CDR1 and CDR2 (germline): LGHNA, YNFKEQ. With 1 base removed from V and 9 bases from J, the gap between germline ends came to 12 bases. The CDR3 runs to 14 residues. The CDR3 reads CASSQGARQRELFF. CDR3 nucleotides: TGTGCCAGCAGCCAAGGGGCCCGCCAGCGGGAGCTGTTTTTT.

This clonotype was observed a handful of times. V gene TRBV20-1 combines with J gene TRBJ1-2; D unresolved. The germline gives CDR1 DFQATT, CDR2 SNEGSKA (reference sequence). This CDR3 is 12 amino acids long. Trimming removed 3 bases from V and 4 bases from J, with 9 bases in between. The chain's CDR3 is CSASRGLYGYTF. CDR3 nucleotides: TGCAGTGCTAGCCGCGGACTCTATGGCTACACCTTC.

This clonotype came up a few times. V and J are TRBV5-5 and TRBJ1-1; 7 bases align to TRBD1. CDR3 length: 15 amino acids. J gave up 4 bases and V 1 base, and 7 bases lay outside the gene matches. Looked up from germline, CDR1 is SGHKS and CDR2 is YYEKEE (reference sequence). The CDR3 sequence is CASSLTGVEGTEAFF. The CDR3, as DNA: TGTGCCAGCAGCTTGACAGGGGTGGAGGGCACTGAAGCTTTCTTT. The full variable domain, its missing parts supplied by reference TRBV5-5 and TRBJ1-1, is DAGVTQSPTHLIKTRGQQVTLRCSPISGHKSVSWYQQVLGQGPQFIFQYYEKEERGRGNFPDRFSARQFPNYSSELNVNALLLGDSALYLCASSLTGVEGTEAFFGQGTRLTVV.

This clonotype was seen a few times. The chain uses TRBV6-2 or TRBV6-3 and TRBJ2-1; D is perhaps TRBD1 or TRBD2 (6 bases each). The CDR3 extends over 16 amino acids. Germline V gene lookup returns CDR1 MNHEY and CDR2 SVGEGT. Trimming removed 5 bases at V and 1 base at J, with 15 bases between. The DNA for the CDR3 is TGTGCCAGCAGTAGCTGGGGGGCGGTTTCCTACAATGAGCAGTTCTTC. Amino acid sequence: CASSSWGAVSYNEQFF.

At least ten counts were recorded for this clonotype. The J gene is TRBJ2-7, the V gene TRBV19; D remains unclear. The CDR3 spans 14 residues. Between the trimmed V and J ends, which lost 7 bases and 2 bases, there was a span of 15 bases. The germline V gene encodes CDR1 LNHDA and CDR2 SQIVND (reference sequence). Written as DNA, the CDR3 is TGTGCCAGTACCCCTCGGACCGAAACCTACGAGCAGTACGTC. Encoded protein: CASTPRTETYEQYV.

This chain uses TRBV12-2 with TRBJ1-5. TRBV12-2 is described as a pseudogene. The CDR3 contains 17 residues. This CDR3 is CASRLRGRGRASQPQHF. For the CDR3, the DNA is TGTGCAAGTCGCTTAAGGGGCCGAGGCAGGGCCTCTCAGCCCCAGCATTTT.

This rearrangement joins TRBV12-3 or TRBV12-4 to TRBJ2-1; TRBD2 matches at 10 bases. The CDR3 has 15 residues. V shed 7 bases, J shed 9 bases, and the junction held 12 bases outside the gene matches. The CDR3 DNA reads TGTGCCAGCACCTTCCTCAGCGGGGGGGCCGGTGAGCAGTTCTTC. It yields the protein CASTFLSGGAGEQFF.

The sample holds a few counts of this clonotype. V is TRBV20-1 and J is TRBJ2-1; D gene uncertain. The CDR3 sequence is 15 residues long. Between the trimmed V and J ends, which lost 6 bases and 0 bases, there was a span of 15 bases. The germline gives CDR1 DFQATT, CDR2 SNEGSKA (reference sequence). Here the CDR3 reads CSAPPASSSYNEQFF. CDR3 DNA: TGCAGTGCCCCGCCCGCATCTAGCTCCTACAATGAGCAGTTCTTC.

This chain uses TRBV7-6 with TRBJ2-3; D may correspond to TRBD1 or TRBD2 (6 bases each). Germline V CDR1 and CDR2: SGHVS, FNYEAQ. The CDR3 runs 17 residues. Trimming took 6 bases from V and 3 from J, leaving 22 bases between them. CDR3: CASSLIRGAQRTDTQYF. DNA for the CDR3: TGTGCCAGCAGTTTAATTAGGGGGGCGCAGAGGACAGATACGCAGTATTTT.

This clonotype was picked up many times. V usage is TRBV10-3 and J usage is TRBJ2-3; D not certain. V lost 2 bases and J 3 bases, leaving 15 bases between the germline ends. Per the germline V gene, CDR1 is ENHRY and CDR2 is SYGVKD. The CDR3 spans 16 residues. The CDR3 loop reads CAISEEFSGFTDTQYF. The CDR3 bases are TGTGCCATCAGTGAGGAATTTTCGGGTTTTACAGATACGCAGTATTTT.

This clonotype was picked up a small number of times. This CDR3 reads CSVEPEQADTQYF. CDR3 nucleotide sequence: TGCAGCGTTGAACCGGAGCAGGCAGATACGCAGTATTTT. This chain links TRBV29-1 with TRBJ2-3; D gene unclear. Trimming removed 2 bases at V and 4 bases at J, with 10 bases between. The CDR3 runs to 13 residues. CDR1 and CDR2 (germline): SQVTM, ANQGSEA.